This TCR beta chain was recorded in a study of glioma-infiltrating T cells after dendritic cell vaccination. Points from the study as a whole: Longer survival after dendritic cell vaccination followed higher pretreatment TIL content.

Isocitrate dehydrogenase mutation was absent in all glioblastoma patients. Before vaccination, two weeks after the third vaccination, and at progression, PBMC were collected. As regards this clone: Antigen specificity is unknown.

The PCR used 60 V beta and 13 J beta primers. The table came from immunoSEQ multiplex PCR; TCRdb's copy has only in-frame clones and leaves some out. Of roughly 100,000 clones in the sample, roughly 81% are singletons; the top ten hold approximately 12%. Per the germline V gene, CDR1 is SEHNR and CDR2 is FQNEAQ (reference sequence). The CDR3 has 17 residues. J was trimmed by 2 bases and V by 5 bases; bases with no gene match: 11. This clonotype originated in a human donor with glioblastoma. This chain connects TRBV7-9 to TRBJ2-2; 7 nucleotides match TRBD2. Specimen: blood, collected before dendritic cell vaccination. The CDR3 region has the DNA TGTGCCAGCAGCGGGTCTACGGGACTATTAAACACCGGGGAGCTGTTTTTT. Its protein product is CASSGSTGLLNTGELFF.